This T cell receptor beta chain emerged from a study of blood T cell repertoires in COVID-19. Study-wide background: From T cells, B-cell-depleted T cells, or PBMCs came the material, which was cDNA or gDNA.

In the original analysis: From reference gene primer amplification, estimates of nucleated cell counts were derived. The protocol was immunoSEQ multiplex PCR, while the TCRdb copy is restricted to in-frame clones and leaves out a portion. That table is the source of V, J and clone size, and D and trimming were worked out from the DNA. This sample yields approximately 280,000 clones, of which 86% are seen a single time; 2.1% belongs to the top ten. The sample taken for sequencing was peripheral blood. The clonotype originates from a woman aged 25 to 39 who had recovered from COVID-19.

Here the CDR3 reads CASSLGIAGGPGELFF. The CDR3, as DNA: TGTGCCAGCAGCTTAGGAATAGCGGGAGGGCCCGGGGAGCTGTTTTTT. The chain links TRBV11-2 to TRBJ2-2, with 11 bases matching TRBD2. Trimming cost V 1 base and J 6 bases; bases outside gene matches: 4. Germline V gene data show CDR1 as SGHAT and CDR2 as FQNNGV. CDR3 length: 16 amino acids. The full variable domain, in which reference TRBV11-2 and TRBJ2-2 provide the parts outside the CDR3, is EAGVAQSPRYKIIEKRQSVAFWCNPISGHATLYWYQQILGQGPKLLIQFQNNGVVDDSQLPKDRFSAERLKGVDSTLKIQPAKLEDSAVYLCASSLGIAGGPGELFFGEGSRLTVL.